The rows below give T cell receptor beta chains drawn from one sample of a study of beta chain features in type 1 diabetes. Measured with immunoSEQ multiplex PCR; TCRdb has only the in-frame clones, and not every one. The data show 300,000 to 450,000 clones, roughly 12% seen once. The sequencing sample was made of naive CD4+ T cells from blood. These TCRs come from a woman in her late teens or twenties with type 1 diabetes. Both conserved end residues are part of each CDR3. D genes are given only for firm matches. Where a row states a size, it is once, few, many or the class of an expanded clone; other rows omit it.

size	V	J	D	length	CDR3	DNA
-	TRBV11-2	TRBJ2-3	TRBD2	16	CASSRVQSGSADTQYF	TGTGCCAGCAGCCGTGTTCAAAGCGGGAGCGCAGATACGCAGTATTTT
-	TRBV5-4	TRBJ2-7	-	14	CASSWGSGFDEQYF	TGTGCCAGCAGCTGGGGTTCAGGGTTCGACGAGCAGTACTTC
-	TRBV29-1	TRBJ1-5	-	14	CSASDTYSNQPQHF	TGCAGCGCCAGTGACACCTATAGCAATCAGCCCCAGCATTTT
few	TRBV5-1	TRBJ2-1	TRBD2	15	CASSGTSGSRNEQFF	TGCGCCAGCTCCGGGACTAGCGGGAGTCGGAATGAGCAGTTCTTC
-	TRBV27	TRBJ1-6	TRBD1	13	CASSPPGQRALHF	TGTGCCAGCAGTCCCCCGGGACAGCGGGCCCTCCACTTT
few	TRBV18	TRBJ2-1	TRBD2	13	CASSPGTSGEQFF	TGTGCCAGCTCACCCGGGACTAGCGGAGAGCAGTTCTTC
-	TRBV18	TRBJ2-2	TRBD1	15	CASPIGTANTGELFF	TGTGCCAGCCCGATCGGGACAGCCAACACCGGGGAGCTGTTTTTT
-	TRBV29-1	TRBJ2-7	TRBD1	14	CSVGTGQGLYEQYF	TGCAGCGTTGGAACGGGACAGGGTCTTTACGAGCAGTACTTC
-	TRBV4-1	TRBJ1-2	TRBD1	17	CASSQDLARDRDYGYTF	TGCGCCAGCAGCCAAGACCTGGCTCGGGACAGGGACTATGGCTACACCTTC
few	TRBV18	TRBJ1-1	-	13	CASSRNRNTEAFF	TGTGCCAGCTCACGAAACAGAAACACTGAAGCTTTCTTT
few	TRBV7-2	TRBJ1-1	TRBD1	13	CASSQDRVNEAFF	TGTGCCAGCAGCCAAGACAGGGTTAATGAAGCTTTCTTT
-	TRBV7-9	TRBJ2-7	-	12	CASSPGTYEQYF	TGTGCCAGCAGCCCCGGTACTTACGAGCAGTACTTC
few	TRBV7-3	TRBJ2-5	-	13	CASSFQGAETQYF	TGTGCCAGCAGTTTCCAGGGCGCGGAGACCCAGTACTTC
few	TRBV7-2	TRBJ2-7	-	12	CASSLSGLEQYF	TGTGCCAGCAGCTTATCAGGGTTGGAGCAGTACTTC
-	TRBV28	TRBJ1-1	-	16	CASSAWEGLKNTEAFF	TGTGCCAGCAGCGCATGGGAGGGACTAAAGAACACTGAAGCTTTCTTT
-	TRBV13	TRBJ2-1	TRBD2	15	CASSLEERDYNEQFF	TGTGCCAGCAGCTTAGAAGAGCGGGACTACAATGAGCAGTTCTTC
few	TRBV27	TRBJ1-6	-	16	CASSLSPTVANSPLHF	TGTGCCAGCAGTTTATCCCCGACAGTTGCCAATTCACCCCTCCACTTT
few	TRBV6-5	TRBJ1-4	-	12	CASSATNEKLFF	TGTGCCAGCTCTGCAACTAATGAAAAACTGTTTTTT
-	TRBV7-2	TRBJ2-7	-	13	CASSLGGDIEQYF	TGTGCCAGCAGCTTAGGAGGGGACATAGAGCAGTACTTC
-	TRBV6-5	TRBJ1-2	-	11	CASGGYYGYTF	TGTGCCAGCGGGGGGTACTATGGCTACACCTTC
once	TRBV7-6	TRBJ1-2	-	15	CASSLIGRDPGGYTF	TGTGCCAGCAGCTTAATCGGGAGGGATCCGGGCGGCTACACCTTC
-	TRBV15	TRBJ1-1	-	13	CATSRDPGEEAFF	TGTGCCACCAGCAGAGATCCGGGAGAGGAAGCTTTCTTT
few	TRBV7-2	TRBJ2-7	TRBD1	13	CASSLWGQGEQYF	TGTGCCAGCAGCTTATGGGGACAGGGCGAGCAGTACTTC
few	TRBV5-5	TRBJ2-3	TRBD2	13	CASSGLGGDTQYF	TGTGCCAGCAGCGGCCTCGGGGGGGATACGCAGTATTTT
few	TRBV29-1	TRBJ2-5	TRBD1	13	CSDRDRARETQYF	TGCAGCGACCGGGACAGGGCCCGGGAGACCCAGTACTTC
few	TRBV28	TRBJ2-3	-	15	CASSLEAGTTDTQYF	TGTGCCAGCAGTTTGGAAGCGGGCACCACAGATACGCAGTATTTT
-	TRBV14	TRBJ1-3	-	15	CASSQDWDKRNTIYF	TGTGCCAGCAGCCAAGATTGGGACAAGCGAAACACCATATATTTT
-	TRBV15	TRBJ1-1	TRBD1	15	CATGATSTGAARAFF	TGTGCCACTGGGGCGACATCCACAGGGGCCGCCCGAGCTTTCTTT
few	TRBV7-9	TRBJ1-4	TRBD1	15	CASSQMTGRNEKLFF	TGTGCCAGCAGCCAGATGACAGGGAGGAATGAAAAACTGTTTTTT
-	TRBV2	TRBJ1-2	TRBD1	14	CASSGTGGRRGYTF	TGTGCCAGCAGTGGAACAGGGGGCCGGCGTGGCTACACCTTC
-	TRBV18	TRBJ2-7	TRBD1	14	CASSPAGQDYEQYF	TGTGCCAGCTCACCAGCTGGACAGGACTACGAGCAGTACTTC
few	TRBV18	TRBJ1-6	-	15	CASSPYRAPNSPLHF	TGTGCCAGCTCACCCTACCGAGCTCCTAATTCACCCCTCCACTTT
few	TRBV6-4	TRBJ2-3	-	16	CASIPPWGSGVDTQYF	TGTGCCAGCATCCCCCCATGGGGGTCGGGGGTGGATACGCAGTATTTT
few	TRBV5-1	TRBJ2-1	TRBD1	15	CASSLATDRNNEQFF	TGCGCCAGCAGCTTGGCAACGGACAGGAACAATGAGCAGTTCTTC
-	TRBV4-2	TRBJ2-7	TRBD2	16	CASSQEGGTRGLEQYF	TGTGCCAGCAGCCAAGAAGGGGGGACTAGGGGTCTCGAGCAGTACTTC
few	TRBV5-1	TRBJ2-1	-	15	CASSRARGGYNEQFF	TGCGCCAGCAGCCGTGCTCGAGGAGGCTACAATGAGCAGTTCTTC
-	TRBV5-6	TRBJ2-3	-	14	CASTTGRGTDTQYF	TGTGCCAGCACCACCGGGAGAGGCACAGATACGCAGTATTTT
few	TRBV7-9	TRBJ1-1	TRBD1	14	CASSLASTGVEAFF	TGTGCCAGCAGCTTAGCGTCCACAGGGGTTGAAGCTTTCTTT
few	TRBV5-1	TRBJ1-2	TRBD1	13	CASSLQGADGYTF	TGCGCCAGCAGCTTACAGGGGGCTGATGGCTACACCTTC
-	TRBV19	TRBJ2-7	TRBD1	15	CASSPGTGSTYEQYF	TGTGCCAGTAGTCCCGGGACAGGTTCTACCTACGAGCAGTACTTC
few	TRBV11-2	TRBJ2-7	-	11	CASSPAYEQYF	TGTGCCAGCAGTCCAGCCTACGAGCAGTACTTC
-	TRBV19	TRBJ1-6	TRBD1	16	CASSRDRDRVNSPLHF	TGTGCCAGTAGTAGGGACCGGGACAGGGTTAATTCACCCCTCCACTTT
-	TRBV5-1	TRBJ1-1	-	13	CASSKGDYTEAFF	TGCGCCAGCAGCAAAGGGGATTACACTGAAGCTTTCTTT
-	TRBV29-1	TRBJ2-7	-	13	CSVGLGLTYEQYF	TGCAGCGTTGGCCTGGGACTCACCTACGAGCAGTACTTC
-	TRBV10-3	TRBJ1-2	-	13	CAILGRGEEGYTF	TGTGCCATCCTAGGCAGGGGCGAAGAAGGCTACACCTTC
few	TRBV28	TRBJ2-7	TRBD1	16	CASSFLSRDRGYEQYF	TGTGCCAGCAGTTTTCTCTCCCGGGACAGGGGATACGAGCAGTACTTC
few	TRBV7-2	TRBJ2-7	TRBD2	13	CASSLAPLAGVYF	TGTGCCAGCAGCTTAGCCCCCCTAGCGGGAGTGTACTTC
-	TRBV7-2	TRBJ1-2	TRBD1	15	CASSWDRGRARGYTF	TGTGCCAGCAGCTGGGACAGGGGAAGGGCTAGGGGCTACACCTTC
few	TRBV5-4	TRBJ2-2	-	13	CAIWGQNTGELFF	TGTGCCATATGGGGACAGAACACCGGGGAGCTGTTTTTT
few	TRBV6-5	TRBJ2-1	TRBD1	11	CATSQGNEQFF	TGTGCCACCTCACAGGGGAATGAGCAGTTCTTC
-	TRBV10-3	TRBJ2-5	-	13	CAISSSSLETQYF	TGTGCCATCAGTTCGTCTAGTTTAGAGACCCAGTACTTC
-	TRBV28	TRBJ1-2	TRBD1	14	CASSLWDRGNGYTF	TGTGCCAGCAGTTTATGGGACAGGGGCAATGGCTACACCTTC